This T cell receptor (beta chain) was sequenced for a study of T cell changes during pregnancy in multiple sclerosis. Sequenced by immunoSEQ multiplex PCR; TCRdb stores in-frame clones only, minus some. The sample includes around 22,000 clones, just over 90% of them seen just once. This CDR3 contains 15 residues. Germline assignment: CDR1 KGHSH and CDR2 LQKENI. Germline trimming cut 6 bases from V and 1 base from J; bases unmatched to any gene: 6. The rearrangement joins TRBV18 to TRBJ2-3; TRBD2 aligns across 8 bases. Specimen: CD4+ T cells from peripheral blood mononuclear cells, collected after pregnancy. The origin of this receptor is a female donor in good health, enrolled as a control in a pregnancy study. CDR3 amino acids: CASSQAGVGTDTQYF. As DNA, the CDR3 is TGTGCCAGCTCCCAAGCGGGAGTAGGCACAGATACGCAGTATTTT.